This T cell receptor (beta chain) was captured by sequencing in a study of beta chain features in type 1 diabetes. Overall study results and limits: Cells carrying high TCR expression could end up over-represented when cDNA is sequenced. Researchers report that Type 1 diabetes patients had moderately but significantly shorter TCRB CDR3s across all four CD4+ subsets. PCR might show a preference for shorter templates, equally across patients and controls.

Points on this clone: Its target is not known.

Isolated RNA was reverse transcribed in full, so expressed TCRB transcripts were sequenced. Sequencing was performed with immunoSEQ multiplex PCR; in TCRdb, only in-frame clones are kept and a portion is missing. The sample includes hundreds of thousands of clones, under 15% of them seen just once. Staining for CD45RO/CCR7/CD25/CD127/CD95/CD27 allowed sorting of CD4+ naive, central memory, regulatory and stem cell-like memory cells. This TCR was recovered from a young man with type 1 diabetes. The specimen was naive CD4+ T cells from blood.

This chain's CDR3 is CASSLSGDGGAADTQYF. The CDR3 bases are TGTGCCAGCAGCTTAAGCGGAGACGGGGGGGCTGCAGATACGCAGTATTTT. The chain has TRBV7-2 and TRBJ2-3; 8 bases map to TRBD2. Germline lookup yields CDR1 SGHTA and CDR2 FQGNSA. The CDR3 is 17 residues long. Losses at the gene ends were 2 bases for V and 4 bases for J; bases not matched to a gene: 11.